This T cell receptor (beta chain) was retrieved from a study of cytomegalovirus exposure and HLA in healthy donors. Notes on the study in general: Most TCR sequences were seen very rarely across donors, but some public TCRs occurred in many. Among TCR beta chains, those listed as cytomegalovirus-associated numbered over 150.

TCRdb's table, derived via immunoSEQ multiplex PCR, lists solely in-frame clones and lacks some. Among 95,000 to 150,000 clones listed, around 94% were seen once. Only one count was recorded for this clone. The antigen is unknown. Germline V CDR1 and CDR2: SEHNR, FQNEAQ (reference sequence). V shed 7 bases and J shed 5 bases, with 15 bases lying between them. The CDR3 length is 14 residues. What was sequenced was PBMCs. The sequence came from a woman in her late teens or twenties in good health and CMV-seronegative. V is TRBV7-9 and J is TRBJ1-5; D is unresolved. The CDR3 bases are TGTGCCAGCACGGCGGGTAGCGTGGATCAGCCCCAGCATTTT. The encoded protein is CASTAGSVDQPQHF.